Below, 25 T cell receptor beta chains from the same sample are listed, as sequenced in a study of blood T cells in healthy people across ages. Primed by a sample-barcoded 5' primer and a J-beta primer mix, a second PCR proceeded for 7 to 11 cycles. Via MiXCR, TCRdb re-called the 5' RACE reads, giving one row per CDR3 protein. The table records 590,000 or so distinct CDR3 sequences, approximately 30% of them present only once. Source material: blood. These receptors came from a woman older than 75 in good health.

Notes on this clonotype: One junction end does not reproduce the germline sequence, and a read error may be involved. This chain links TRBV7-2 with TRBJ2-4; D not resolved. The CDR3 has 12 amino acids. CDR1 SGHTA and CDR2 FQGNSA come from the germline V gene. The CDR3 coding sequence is TGTGACAGCAGCTTTCTCGGCAATGAGCAGTACTTC. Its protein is CDSSFLGNEQYF. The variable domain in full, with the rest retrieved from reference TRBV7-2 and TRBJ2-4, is GAGVSQSPSNKVTEKGKDVELRCDPISGHTALYWYRQSLGQGLEFLIYFQGNSAPDKSGLPSDRFSAERTGGSVSTLTIQRTQQEDSAVYLCDSSFLGNEQYFGAGTRLSVL.

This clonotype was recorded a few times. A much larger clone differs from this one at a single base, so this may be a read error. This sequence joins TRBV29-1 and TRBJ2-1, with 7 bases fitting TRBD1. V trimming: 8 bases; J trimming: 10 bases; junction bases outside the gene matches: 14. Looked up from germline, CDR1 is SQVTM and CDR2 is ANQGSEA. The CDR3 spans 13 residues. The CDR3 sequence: CSIRQGELNEQFF. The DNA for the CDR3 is TGCAGCATCCGACAGGGAGAACTCAACGAGCAGTTCTTC.

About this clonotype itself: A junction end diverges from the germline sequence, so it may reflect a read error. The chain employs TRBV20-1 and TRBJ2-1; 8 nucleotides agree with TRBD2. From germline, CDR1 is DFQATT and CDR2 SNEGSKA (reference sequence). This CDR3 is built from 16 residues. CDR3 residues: CSARDSQPGGLDEQCF. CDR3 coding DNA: TGCAGTGCTAGAGATTCCCAACCGGGGGGGCTCGATGAGCAGTGCTTC.

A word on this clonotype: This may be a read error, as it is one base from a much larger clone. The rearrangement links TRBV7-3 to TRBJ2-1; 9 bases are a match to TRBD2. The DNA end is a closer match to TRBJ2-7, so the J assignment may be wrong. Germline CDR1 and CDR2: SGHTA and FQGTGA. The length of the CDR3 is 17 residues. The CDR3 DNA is TGTGCCAGCAGCCCCTACCGAGCGGGGGGTGCCTACAATGAGCAGTACTTC. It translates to CASSPYRAGGAYNEQYF.

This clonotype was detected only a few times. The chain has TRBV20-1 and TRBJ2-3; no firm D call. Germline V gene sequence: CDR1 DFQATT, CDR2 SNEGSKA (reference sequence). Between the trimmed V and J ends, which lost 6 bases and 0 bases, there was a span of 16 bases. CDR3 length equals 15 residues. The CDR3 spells CSAFSCRKSTDTQYF. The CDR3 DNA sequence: TGCAGTGCCTTCTCTTGCCGAAAGAGCACAGATACGCAGTATTTT.

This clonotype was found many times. CDR3 protein: CASSLETGSSYEQYF. DNA of the CDR3: TGCGCCAGCAGCTTAGAGACAGGTAGCTCCTACGAGCAGTACTTC. The chain couples TRBV5-1 to TRBJ2-7; perhaps TRBD1 as D (6 bases). The CDR3 has 15 residues. Germline CDR1 is SGHRS and CDR2 is YFSETQ. The V and J ends lost 2 bases and 0 bases respectively, with 12 bases between them.

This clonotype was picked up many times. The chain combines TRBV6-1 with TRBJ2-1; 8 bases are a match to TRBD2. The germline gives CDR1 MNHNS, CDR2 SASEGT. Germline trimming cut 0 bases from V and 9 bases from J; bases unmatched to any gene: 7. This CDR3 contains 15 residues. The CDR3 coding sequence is TGTGCCAGCAGTGAAGCAGGCGGGGGGCTTTTTGAGCAGTTCTTC. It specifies CASSEAGGGLFEQFF.

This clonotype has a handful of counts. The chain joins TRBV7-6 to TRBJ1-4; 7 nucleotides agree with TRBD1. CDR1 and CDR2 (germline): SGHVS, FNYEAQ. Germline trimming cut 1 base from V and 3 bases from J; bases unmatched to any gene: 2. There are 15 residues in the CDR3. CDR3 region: CASSLGGTANEKLFF. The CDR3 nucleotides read TGTGCCAGCAGCTTAGGTGGGACAGCTAATGAAAAACTGTTTTTT.

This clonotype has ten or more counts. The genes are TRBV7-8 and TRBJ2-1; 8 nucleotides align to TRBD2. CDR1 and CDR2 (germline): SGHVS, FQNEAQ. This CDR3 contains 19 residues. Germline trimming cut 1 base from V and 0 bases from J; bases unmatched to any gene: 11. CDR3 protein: CASSLGGGVAGTSYNEQFF. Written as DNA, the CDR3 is TGTGCCAGCAGCTTAGGTGGTGGGGTAGCGGGGACCTCCTACAATGAGCAGTTCTTC.

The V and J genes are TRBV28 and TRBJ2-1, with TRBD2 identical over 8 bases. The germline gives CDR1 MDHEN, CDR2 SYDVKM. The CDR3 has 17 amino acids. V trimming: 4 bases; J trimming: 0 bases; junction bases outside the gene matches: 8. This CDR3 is CASSSSSLAGSYNEQFF. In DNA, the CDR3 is TGTGCCAGCAGTTCTTCCTCGCTAGCGGGCTCCTACAATGAGCAGTTCTTC. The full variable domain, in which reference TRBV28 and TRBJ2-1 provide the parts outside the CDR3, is DVKVTQSSRYLVKRTGEKVFLECVQDMDHENMFWYRQDPGLGLRLIYFSYDVKMKEKGDIPEGYSVSREKKERFSLILESASTNQTSMYLCASSSSSLAGSYNEQFFGPGTRLTVL.

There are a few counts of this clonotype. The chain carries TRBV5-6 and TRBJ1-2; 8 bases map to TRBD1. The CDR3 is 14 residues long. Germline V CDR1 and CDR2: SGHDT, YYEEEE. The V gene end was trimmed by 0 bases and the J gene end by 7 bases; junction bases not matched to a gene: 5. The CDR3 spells CASSLGQGQSGYTF. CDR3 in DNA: TGTGCCAGCAGCTTGGGACAGGGGCAGAGTGGCTACACCTTC.

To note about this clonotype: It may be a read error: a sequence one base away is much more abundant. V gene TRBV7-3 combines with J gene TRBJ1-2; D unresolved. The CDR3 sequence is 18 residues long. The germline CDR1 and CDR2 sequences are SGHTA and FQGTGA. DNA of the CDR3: TGTACCAGCCCGTATGGCGGGGTCGGCTCCTTATCTAACTATGGCTACACCTTC. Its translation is CTSPYGGVGSLSNYGYTF.

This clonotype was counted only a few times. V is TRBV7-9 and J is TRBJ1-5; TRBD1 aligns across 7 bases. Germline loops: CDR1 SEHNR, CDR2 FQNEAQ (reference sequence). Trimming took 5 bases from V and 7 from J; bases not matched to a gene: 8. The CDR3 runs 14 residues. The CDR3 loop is CASSRPGGGQPQHF. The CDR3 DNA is TGTGCCAGCAGCCGGCCAGGGGGGGGACAGCCCCAGCATTTT.

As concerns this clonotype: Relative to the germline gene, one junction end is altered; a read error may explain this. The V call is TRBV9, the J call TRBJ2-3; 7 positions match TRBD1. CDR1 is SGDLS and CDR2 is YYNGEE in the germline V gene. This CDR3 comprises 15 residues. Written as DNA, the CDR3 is TGTGCCAGCAGCGTAGAGGGGGCGCGCGGAGATATGCAGTATTTT. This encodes CASSVEGARGDMQYF. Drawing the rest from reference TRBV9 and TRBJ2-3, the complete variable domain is DSGVTQTPKHLITATGQRVTLRCSPRSGDLSVYWYQQSLDQGLQFLIQYYNGEERAKGNILERFSAQQFPDLHSELNLSSLELGDSALYFCASSVEGARGDMQYFGPGTRLTVL.

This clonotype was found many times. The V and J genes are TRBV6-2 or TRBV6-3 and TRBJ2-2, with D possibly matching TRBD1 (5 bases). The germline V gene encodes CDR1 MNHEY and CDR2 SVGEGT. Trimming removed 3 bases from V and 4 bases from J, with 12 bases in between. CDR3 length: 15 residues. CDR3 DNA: TGTGCCAGCAGTTATGTGGGGCTGGGCACCGGGGAGCTGTTTTTT. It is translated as CASSYVGLGTGELFF.

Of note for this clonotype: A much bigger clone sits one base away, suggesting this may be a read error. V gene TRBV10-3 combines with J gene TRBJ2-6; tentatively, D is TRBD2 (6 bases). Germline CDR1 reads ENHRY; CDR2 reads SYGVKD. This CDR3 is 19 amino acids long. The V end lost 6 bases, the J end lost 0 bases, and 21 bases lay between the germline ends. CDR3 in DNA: TGTGCCATCAGCTCCCCGTCGCAGGGAGGTCCCTCTGGGGCCAACGTCCTGACTTTC. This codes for CAISSPSQGGPSGANVLTF.

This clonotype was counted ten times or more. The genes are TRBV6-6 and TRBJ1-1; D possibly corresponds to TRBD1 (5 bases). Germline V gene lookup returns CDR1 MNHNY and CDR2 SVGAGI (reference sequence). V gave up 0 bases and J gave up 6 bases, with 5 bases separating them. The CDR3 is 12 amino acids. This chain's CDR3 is CASSYSGAEAFF. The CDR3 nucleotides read TGTGCCAGCAGTTACTCGGGGGCTGAAGCTTTCTTT.

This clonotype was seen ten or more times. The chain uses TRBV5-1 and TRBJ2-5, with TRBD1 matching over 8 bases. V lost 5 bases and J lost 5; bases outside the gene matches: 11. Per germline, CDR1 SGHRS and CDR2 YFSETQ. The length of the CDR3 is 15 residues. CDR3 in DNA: TGCGCCAGCAGTTACGCAGGGGGCCAAGGGGAGACCCAGTACTTC. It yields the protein CASSYAGGQGETQYF.

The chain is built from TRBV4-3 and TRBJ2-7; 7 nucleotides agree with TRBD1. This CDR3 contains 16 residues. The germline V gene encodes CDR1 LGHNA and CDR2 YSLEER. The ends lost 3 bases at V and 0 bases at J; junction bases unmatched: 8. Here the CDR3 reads CASSHSWTGNSYEQYF. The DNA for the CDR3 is TGCGCCAGCAGCCACTCTTGGACAGGAAACTCCTACGAGCAGTACTTC.

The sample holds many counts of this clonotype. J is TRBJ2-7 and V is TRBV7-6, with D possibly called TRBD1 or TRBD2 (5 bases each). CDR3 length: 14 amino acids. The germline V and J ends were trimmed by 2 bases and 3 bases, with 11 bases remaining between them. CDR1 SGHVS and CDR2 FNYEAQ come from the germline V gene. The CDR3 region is CASSLSWGNYEQYF. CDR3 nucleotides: TGTGCCAGCAGCTTATCATGGGGGAACTACGAGCAGTACTTC. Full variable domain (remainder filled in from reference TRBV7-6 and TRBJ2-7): GAGVSQSPRYKVTKRGQDVALRCDPISGHVSLYWYRQALGQGPEFLTYFNYEAQQDKSGLPNDRFSAERPEGSISTLTIQRTEQRDSAMYRCASSLSWGNYEQYFGPGTRLTVT.

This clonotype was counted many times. CDR3 DNA sequence: TGTGCCAGCAGCTCTAGCGGGCGGCGTGGGGAGACCCAGTACTTC. This translates into CASSSSGRRGETQYF. The chain carries TRBV7-7 and TRBJ2-5, with 8 nucleotides matching TRBD2. Germline CDR1 is SSHAT and CDR2 is FNYEAQ (reference sequence). The CDR3 extends over 15 amino acids. The junction had 9 bases not matched to a gene; V was cut back by 4 bases and J by 5 bases.

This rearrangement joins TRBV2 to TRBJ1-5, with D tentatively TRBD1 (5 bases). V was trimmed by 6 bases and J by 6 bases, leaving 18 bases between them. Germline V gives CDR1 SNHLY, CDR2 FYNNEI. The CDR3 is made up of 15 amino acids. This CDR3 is CASSPGGGTSQPQHF. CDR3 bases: TGTGCCAGCAGCCCTGGGGGGGGGACTAGTCAGCCCCAGCATTTT.

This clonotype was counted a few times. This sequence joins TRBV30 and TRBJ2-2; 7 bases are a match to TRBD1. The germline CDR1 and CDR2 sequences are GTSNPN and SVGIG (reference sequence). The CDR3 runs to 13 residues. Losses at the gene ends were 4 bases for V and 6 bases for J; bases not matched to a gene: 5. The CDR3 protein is CAWTTGDPGELFF. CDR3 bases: TGTGCCTGGACCACAGGGGACCCCGGGGAGCTGTTTTTT.

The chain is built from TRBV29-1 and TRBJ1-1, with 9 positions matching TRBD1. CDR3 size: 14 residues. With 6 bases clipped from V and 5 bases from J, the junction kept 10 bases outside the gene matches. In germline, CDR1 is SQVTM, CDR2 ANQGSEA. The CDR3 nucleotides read TGCAGCGTAGGTACAGGGACAGGGTTTACTGAAGCTTTCTTT. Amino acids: CSVGTGTGFTEAFF.

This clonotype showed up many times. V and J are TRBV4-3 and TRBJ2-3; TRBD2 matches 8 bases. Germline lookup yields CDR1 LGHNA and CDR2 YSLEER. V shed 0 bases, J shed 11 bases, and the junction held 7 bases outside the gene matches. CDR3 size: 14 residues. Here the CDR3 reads CASSQDGRGERQYF. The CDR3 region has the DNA TGCGCCAGCAGCCAAGATGGGCGGGGGGAGAGGCAGTATTTT.